The rows below give T cell receptor beta chains drawn from one sample of a study of CD8 T cells in ankylosing spondylitis. TCRdb re-called the 5' RACE reads with MiXCR, one entry per CDR3 protein. The sample shows around 480,000 distinct CDR3 sequences, approximately 17% of them seen only once. Sequenced: blood, either unsorted or a sorted T cell fraction (not recorded which). Source of these receptors: a male donor with ankylosing spondylitis. The CDR3 runs from the conserved cysteine through the conserved F or W. A D gene is named only where the DNA matches it firmly. Not all rows give a size; the values are once, few, many and, for expanded clones, a class.

v_gene	abundance	d_gene	j_gene	CDR3nt	CDR3aa
TRBV5-6	few	TRBD1	TRBJ2-3	TGTGCCAGCAGCTCGAAGACCGGGACAGAAGTAGATACGCAGTATTTT	CASSSKTGTEVDTQYF
TRBV30	few	TRBD1	TRBJ1-5	TGTGCCTGGAGTATGCAGGGGGCTGCTCAGCCCCAGCATTTT	CAWSMQGAAQPQHF
TRBV2	NA	TRBD1	TRBJ2-1	TGTGCCAGCAGGGGACAAACAGGGGGCAATGAGCAGTTCTTC	CASRGQTGGNEQFF
TRBV2	NA	NA	TRBJ2-1	TGTGCCAGCAGTAACTACCATGAGCAGTTCTTC	CASSNYHEQFF
TRBV5-5	NA	NA	TRBJ2-1	TGTGCCAGCAGCTCCGACCCGCCTCGGGACAATGAGCAGTTCTTC	CASSSDPPRDNEQFF
TRBV15	NA	NA	TRBJ2-7	TGTGCCACCAGCAGAGGGACTACAGTAACCCAAAAAAACGAGCAGTACTTC	CATSRGTTVTQKNEQYF
TRBV27	few	NA	TRBJ2-1	TGTGCCAGCAGCGCCTGGGACGGCGGCGATGAGCAGTTCTTC	CASSAWDGGDEQFF
TRBV20-1	few	NA	TRBJ2-7	TGCAGTGCTAGAGAAACCAGCGAGCAGTACTTC	CSARETSEQYF
TRBV7-9	few	TRBD2	TRBJ2-7	TGTGCCAGCAGCTTAGGAGGGACTAGCGGTATAAAGCAGTACTTC	CASSLGGTSGIKQYF
TRBV6-1	few	NA	TRBJ2-7	TGTGCCAGCAGAGGAACCCATCTGGGGAACTCCTACGAGCAGTACTTC	CASRGTHLGNSYEQYF
TRBV24-1	NA	NA	TRBJ1-1	TGTGCCACCGCCGCGGGAGAATCTCCGAACACTGAAGCTTTCTTT	CATAAGESPNTEAFF
TRBV12-3/TRBV12-4	NA	NA	TRBJ1-3	TGTGCCAGCAGTTTATGGGGGGCCAGCTCTGGAAACACCATATATTTT	CASSLWGASSGNTIYF
TRBV12-3/TRBV12-4	NA	NA	TRBJ1-3	TGTGCCAGCAGTGGGGATGGGGCTCCTGGAAACACCATATATTTT	CASSGDGAPGNTIYF
TRBV20-1	few	TRBD1	TRBJ2-2	TGCAGTGCCCAGACAGGGGGCTCCTACACCGGGGAGCTGTTTTTT	CSAQTGGSYTGELFF
TRBV20-1	few	TRBD2	TRBJ2-3	TGCAGTGCTAGACCCACCGGGACTAGCGGGAACCCAGATACGCAGTATTTT	CSARPTGTSGNPDTQYF
TRBV3-1	few	NA	TRBJ1-2	TGTGCCAGCAGCCAAGATACCCTATACTTCTATGGCTACACCTTC	CASSQDTLYFYGYTF
TRBV5-1	NA	TRBD1	TRBJ2-1	TGCGCCAGCAGCCCTTCCCAAGGGGGCTGGTACAATGAGCAGTTCTTC	CASSPSQGGWYNEQFF
TRBV25-1	few	TRBD1	TRBJ2-5	TGTGCCAGCAGTGACCAACAGGGGTTGGAGACCCAGTACTTC	CASSDQQGLETQYF
TRBV19	few	NA	TRBJ2-7	TGTGCCAGTAGTCGCGACTACCTCTACGAGCAGTACTTC	CASSRDYLYEQYF
TRBV6-1	many	TRBD1	TRBJ1-2	TGTGCCAGCAGTGAACTGGGACAGATCTATGGCTACACCTTC	CASSELGQIYGYTF
TRBV29-1	NA	NA	TRBJ1-1	TGCAGCGGGAGTGGGAACACTGAAGCTTTCTTT	CSGSGNTEAFF
TRBV7-2	few	TRBD1	TRBJ2-6	TGTGCCAGCAGGTTACGACAGGGTTCTGGGGCCAACGTCCTGACTTTC	CASRLRQGSGANVLTF
TRBV5-1	few	NA	TRBJ2-2	TGCGCCAGCAGCTTGATGACTATACTAAACACCGGGGAGCTGTTTTTT	CASSLMTILNTGELFF
TRBV5-1	NA	TRBD1	TRBJ2-7	TGCGCCAGCACCTTGGGACAGGGGAAGGTCGAGCAGTACTTC	CASTLGQGKVEQYF
TRBV7-9	NA	TRBD1	TRBJ2-7	TGTGCCAGCAGCTCCCAAAGGACAGGCCACTACGAGCAGTACTTC	CASSSQRTGHYEQYF
TRBV6-1	many	NA	TRBJ2-7	TGTGCCAGCAGTACAGGATTACAATCCCTGGAGCAGTACTTC	CASSTGLQSLEQYF
TRBV19	few	NA	TRBJ2-2	TGTGCCAGTAGAAAGGGTAGTCAGGCGAACACCGGGGAGCTGTTTTTT	CASRKGSQANTGELFF
TRBV3-1	once	TRBD2	TRBJ2-5	TGTGCCAGCAGCCAAAAGGGTACCGGGCTAGCGGGACTCCAAGAGACCCAGTACTTC	CASSQKGTGLAGLQETQYF
TRBV2	few	TRBD2	TRBJ2-7	TGTGCCAGCTCCCCCGGGCAAACTAGCGGCGAGCAGTACTTC	CASSPGQTSGEQYF
TRBV10-2	few	NA	TRBJ2-5	TGCGCCAGCAGTGAGTTTTATGAGACCCAGTACTTC	CASSEFYETQYF
TRBV7-9	NA	NA	TRBJ2-4	TGTGCCAGCAGCTTAGCGGGGACTCTCGGTTTGAACATTCAGTACTTC	CASSLAGTLGLNIQYF
TRBV5-1	few	TRBD1	TRBJ2-7	TGCGCCAGCAGCAGGACAGGGGGACTCTACGAGCAGTACTTC	CASSRTGGLYEQYF
TRBV7-9	NA	TRBD1	TRBJ2-1	TGTGCCAGCAGCCCGCATTTGACAGGGTCGAATGAGCAGTTCTTC	CASSPHLTGSNEQFF
TRBV25-1	few	TRBD2	TRBJ2-7	TGTGCCAGCAGTGAACCATGGGGCGGGGGATCCGAGCAGTACTTC	CASSEPWGGGSEQYF
TRBV5-1	NA	TRBD2	TRBJ2-1	TGCGCCAGCAGCTTTACCAGCGGGAGCCCCAATGAGCAGTTCTTC	CASSFTSGSPNEQFF
TRBV20-1	many	NA	TRBJ2-7	TGCAGTGCCGGAGGGGGGGCCTACGAGCAGTACTTC	CSAGGGAYEQYF
TRBV7-9	NA	NA	TRBJ1-2	TGTGCCAGCAGCTTACCAGGGGACTATGGCTACACCTTC	CASSLPGDYGYTF
TRBV6-1	few	TRBD1	TRBJ2-1	TGTGCCAGCAGGTTTAAACAGGGGAATGAGCAGTTCTTC	CASRFKQGNEQFF
TRBV11-3	few	NA	TRBJ2-5	TGTGCCAGCACTTCTCGCCGGGTAGAAGAGACCCAGTACTTC	CASTSRRVEETQYF
TRBV6-1	NA	NA	TRBJ1-2	TGTGCCAGCTCAAGGGGAGTTAACTATGGCTACACCTTC	CASSRGVNYGYTF
TRBV12-3/TRBV12-4	few	NA	TRBJ2-2	TGTGCCAGCAGTTTAGCGGGCAGAAGCACCGGGGAGCTGTTTTTT	CASSLAGRSTGELFF
TRBV12-3/TRBV12-4	many	NA	TRBJ2-1	TGTGCCAGCAGTTTACGGGATAACAATGAGCAGTTCTTC	CASSLRDNNEQFF
TRBV20-1	many	NA	TRBJ2-1	TGCAGTGCAACCTCCGGAAAAAAACTAGGGGGAAATGAGCAGTTCTTC	CSATSGKKLGGNEQFF
TRBV5-5	NA	NA	TRBJ1-1	TGTGCCAGCAGCTTGGGGCGTGTCCCGAGCACTGAAGCTTTCTTT	CASSLGRVPSTEAFF
TRBV6-5	NA	NA	TRBJ2-1	TGTGCCAGCAGTTACTCGAGTAGATACAATGAGCAGTTCTTC	CASSYSSRYNEQFF
TRBV27	NA	NA	TRBJ2-3	TGTGCCAGCAGTTTCCGGGAGAACACAGATACGCAGTATTTT	CASSFRENTDTQYF
TRBV5-1	few	NA	TRBJ1-5	TGCGCCAGCAGCGCCGACAGTCCCAATCAGCCCCAGCATTTT	CASSADSPNQPQHF
TRBV20-1	NA	NA	TRBJ1-1	TGCAGTGCTAGAGATCCACAGGGATTGGGCACTGAAGCTTTCTTT	CSARDPQGLGTEAFF
TRBV29-1	NA	NA	TRBJ2-5	TGCAGCGTAGGGGGGGCCACGGAGACCCAGTACTTC	CSVGGATETQYF
TRBV11-2	few	TRBD2	TRBJ2-1	TGTGCCAGCAGCCTACTAGCGGGGGTAGGGAATGAGCAGTTCTTC	CASSLLAGVGNEQFF
TRBV6-1	NA	NA	TRBJ1-1	TGTGCCAGCAGTGAAGAGCGGGGGAAAGGCACTGAAGCTTTCTTT	CASSEERGKGTEAFF
TRBV3-1	few	NA	TRBJ1-3	TGTGCCAGCAGCCATAACCTAAACACCATATATTTT	CASSHNLNTIYF
TRBV5-5	few	NA	TRBJ2-2	TGTGCCAGCATGCGGCAGTACGAAGGCGGGGAGCTGTTTTTT	CASMRQYEGGELFF
TRBV18	NA	NA	TRBJ1-3	TGTGCCAGCTCACCACAAGACTCTTTCTCTGGAAACACCATATATTTT	CASSPQDSFSGNTIYF
TRBV20-1	NA	NA	TRBJ1-3	TGCAGTGCTCGTACGACAGCGAACTCTGGAAACACCATATATTTT	CSARTTANSGNTIYF
TRBV12-3/TRBV12-4	few	NA	TRBJ2-5	TGTGCCAGCAGTTTCGGCGCGCGGTACCAAGAGACCCAGTACTTC	CASSFGARYQETQYF
TRBV28	NA	TRBD1	TRBJ2-6	TGTGCCAGCAGATCGGGACAGGGAACCCCTGGGGCCAACGTCCTGACTTTC	CASRSGQGTPGANVLTF
TRBV29-1	many	TRBD1	TRBJ2-3	TGCAGCGTTATAGGACAGGGGGCAGATACGCAGTATTTT	CSVIGQGADTQYF
TRBV9	NA	NA	TRBJ2-5	TGTGCCAGCAGCGTAGCTGGGGGGATGGAGACCCAGTACTTC	CASSVAGGMETQYF